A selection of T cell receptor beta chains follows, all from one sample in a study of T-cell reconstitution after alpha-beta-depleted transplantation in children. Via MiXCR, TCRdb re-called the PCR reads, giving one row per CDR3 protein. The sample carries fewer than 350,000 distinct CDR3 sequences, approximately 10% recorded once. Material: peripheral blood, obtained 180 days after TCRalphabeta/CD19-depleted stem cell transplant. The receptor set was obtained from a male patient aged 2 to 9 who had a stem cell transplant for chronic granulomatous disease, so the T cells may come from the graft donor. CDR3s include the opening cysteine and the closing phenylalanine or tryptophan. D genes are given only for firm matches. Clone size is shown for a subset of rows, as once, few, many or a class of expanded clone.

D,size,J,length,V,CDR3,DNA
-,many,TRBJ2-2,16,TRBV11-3,CASSLEDRANTGELFF,TGTGCCAGCAGCTTAGAGGACAGAGCGAACACCGGGGAGCTGTTTTTT
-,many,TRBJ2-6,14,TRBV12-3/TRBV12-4,CASSTDSGANVLTF,TGTGCCAGCAGTACAGACTCTGGGGCCAACGTCCTGACTTTC
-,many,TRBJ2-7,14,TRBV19,CASSAQGERAEQYF,TGTGCCAGTAGTGCCCAGGGGGAGCGGGCCGAGCAGTACTTC
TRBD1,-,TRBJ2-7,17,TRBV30,CAWSLPGQGARSYEQYF,TGTGCCTGGAGTCTTCCGGGACAGGGCGCCCGTTCCTACGAGCAGTACTTC
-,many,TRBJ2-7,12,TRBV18,CASSPLSYEQYF,TGTGCCAGCTCACCACTAAGCTACGAGCAGTACTTC
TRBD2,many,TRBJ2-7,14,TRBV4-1,CASSQDWGGYEQYF,TGCGCCAGCAGCCAAGATTGGGGGGGTTACGAGCAGTACTTC
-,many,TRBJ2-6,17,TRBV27,CASSRRQVISGANVLTF,TGTGCCAGCAGTCGACGACAGGTTATCTCTGGGGCCAACGTCCTGACTTTC
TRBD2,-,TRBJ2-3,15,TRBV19,CASTRGSGSTDTQYF,TGTGCCAGTACCCGGGGTAGCGGGAGCACAGATACGCAGTATTTT
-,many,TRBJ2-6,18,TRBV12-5,CASGLVGKQGSGANVLTF,TGTGCTAGTGGTTTGGTAGGAAAACAGGGTTCCGGGGCCAACGTCCTGACTTTC
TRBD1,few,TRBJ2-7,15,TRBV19,CASRHTGTGTHEQYF,TGTGCCAGTAGGCACACCGGGACAGGGACACACGAGCAGTACTTC